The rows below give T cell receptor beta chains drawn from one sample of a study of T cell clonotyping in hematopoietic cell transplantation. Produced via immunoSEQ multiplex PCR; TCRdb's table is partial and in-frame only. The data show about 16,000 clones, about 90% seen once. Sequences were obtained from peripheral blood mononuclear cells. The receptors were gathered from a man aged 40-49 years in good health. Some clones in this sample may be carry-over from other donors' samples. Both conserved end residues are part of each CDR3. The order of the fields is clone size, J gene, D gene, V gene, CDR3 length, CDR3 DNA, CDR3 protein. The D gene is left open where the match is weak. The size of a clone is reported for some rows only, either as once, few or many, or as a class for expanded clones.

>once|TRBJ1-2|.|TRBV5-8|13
TGTGCCAGCAGCTTGATCAGGAAGACCGGCTACACCTTC
CASSLIRKTGYTF
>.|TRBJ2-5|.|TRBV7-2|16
TGTGCCAGCAGCTTGGCTGGGGGCGGGGTGCGGGAGACCCAGTACTTC
CASSLAGGGVRETQYF
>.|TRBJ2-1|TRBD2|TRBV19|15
TGTGCCAGCACCCCGGGACTAGCGAGTTACAATGAGCAGTTCTTC
CASTPGLASYNEQFF
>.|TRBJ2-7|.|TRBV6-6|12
TGTGCCAGCAGTTACAACTCCTACGAGCAGTACTTC
CASSYNSYEQYF
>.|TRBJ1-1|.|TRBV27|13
TGTGCCAGCAGTTTGGCCCAGGGCCGTGAAGCTTTCTTT
CASSLAQGREAFF
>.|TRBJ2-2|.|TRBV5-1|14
TGCGCCAGCCAGGGACCGTTGAACACCGGGGAGCTGTTTTTT
CASQGPLNTGELFF
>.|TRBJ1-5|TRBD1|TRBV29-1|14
TGCAGCGTTTACTTACAGGGGAGCAATCAGCCCCAGCATTTT
CSVYLQGSNQPQHF
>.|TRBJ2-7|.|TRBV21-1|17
TGTGCCAGCAGCAAAGAAGGCCCGGGGCAGGGGTTATACGAGCAGTACTTC
CASSKEGPGQGLYEQYF
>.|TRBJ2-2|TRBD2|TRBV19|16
TGTGCCAGTGGGGGACTAGCGGGAGGAGGGACCGGGGAGCTGTTTTTT
CASGGLAGGGTGELFF
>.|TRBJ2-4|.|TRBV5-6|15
TGTGCCAGCAGCTTGTTTCGATCCGGGGTTAACATTCAGTACTTC
CASSLFRSGVNIQYF
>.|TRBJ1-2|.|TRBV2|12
TGTGCCAGCAGTGGGGAGACATATGGCTACACCTTC
CASSGETYGYTF
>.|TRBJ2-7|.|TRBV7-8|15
TGTGCCAGCAGCAGCCCCCGGGACCATTCCTACGAGCAGTACTTC
CASSSPRDHSYEQYF
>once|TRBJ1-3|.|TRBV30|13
TGTGCCTGGGGCGGAGACTCTGGAAACACCATATATTTT
CAWGGDSGNTIYF
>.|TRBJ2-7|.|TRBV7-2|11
TGTGCCAGCAGCTTCCTCGGCGAGCAGTACTTC
CASSFLGEQYF
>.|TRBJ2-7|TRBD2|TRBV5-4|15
TGTGCCAGCAGCTTGGAGGCGGGAGGTTTAGGGGAGCAGTACTTC
CASSLEAGGLGEQYF
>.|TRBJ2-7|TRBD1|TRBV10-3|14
TGTGCCATCAGCGGACAGGGTAAACTAAACGAGCAGTACTTC
CAISGQGKLNEQYF
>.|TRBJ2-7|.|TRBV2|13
TGTGCCAGCAGTGAGCTAGCTCCCTACGAGCAGTACTTC
CASSELAPYEQYF
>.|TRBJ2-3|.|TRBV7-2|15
TGTGCCAGCAGCTTACGGCGCGGGGTCACAGATACGCAGTATTTT
CASSLRRGVTDTQYF
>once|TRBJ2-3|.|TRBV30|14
TGTGCCTGGAGTACAAATGCTAGGGGGGATACGCAGTATTTT
CAWSTNARGDTQYF
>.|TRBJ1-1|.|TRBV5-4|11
TGTGCCAGCAAGGGAACGGGTGAAGCTTTCTTT
CASKGTGEAFF
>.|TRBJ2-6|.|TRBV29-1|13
TGCAGCGTGTGGAAACCTGGGGCCAACGTCCTGACTTTC
CSVWKPGANVLTF
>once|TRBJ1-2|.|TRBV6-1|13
TGTGCCAGCAGCCTCAATGGACCGAGGGGCTACACCTTC
CASSLNGPRGYTF
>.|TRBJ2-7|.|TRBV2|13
TGTGCCAGCAGTGGCCTAGCTGGCGTGGAGCAGTACTTC
CASSGLAGVEQYF
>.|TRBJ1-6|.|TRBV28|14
TGTGCCATCGAACCCACAGGGAGAGTCTCACCCCTCCACTTT
CAIEPTGRVSPLHF
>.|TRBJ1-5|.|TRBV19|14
TGTGCCAGTAGTCCCACAGCTAGCAATCAGCCCCAGCATTTT
CASSPTASNQPQHF
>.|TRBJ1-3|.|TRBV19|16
TGTGCCAGTAGTATGGGGTTGGGCAGGGGAGGAAACACCATATATTTT
CASSMGLGRGGNTIYF
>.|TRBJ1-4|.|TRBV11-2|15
TGTGCCAGCAGCTTAGTCGGGGGAACTAATGAAAAACTGTTTTTT
CASSLVGGTNEKLFF
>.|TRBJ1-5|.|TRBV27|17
TGTGCCAGCAGTCCCGCCCCTCGACCAGTTCGCGGTCAGCCCCAGCATTTT
CASSPAPRPVRGQPQHF
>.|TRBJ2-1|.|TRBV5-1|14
TGCGCCAGCAGCTTGCTGAGCCGCGACAATGAGCAGTTCTTC
CASSLLSRDNEQFF
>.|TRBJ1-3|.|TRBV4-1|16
TGCGCCAGCAGCCAAGCGCCGGGGAATTCTGGAAACACCATATATTTT
CASSQAPGNSGNTIYF
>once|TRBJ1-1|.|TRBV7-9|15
TGTGCCAGCAGCAATTGGGAGCGCATGAACACTGAAGCTTTCTTT
CASSNWERMNTEAFF
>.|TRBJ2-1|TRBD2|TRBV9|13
TGTGCCAGCAGCGTAGCTAGCGGCAGTCAGCAGTTCTTC
CASSVASGSQQFF
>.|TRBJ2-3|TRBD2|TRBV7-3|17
TGTGCCAGCAGCTTAATCCCCGGGGGGGCTAGCACAGATACGCAGTATTTT
CASSLIPGGASTDTQYF
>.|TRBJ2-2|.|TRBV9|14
TGTGCCAGCAGCGTAGGGGACTACACCGGGGAGCTGTTTTTT
CASSVGDYTGELFF
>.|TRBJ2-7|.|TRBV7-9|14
TGTGCCAGCAGCCCGCGGGGGCAGTACTACGAGCAGTACTTC
CASSPRGQYYEQYF
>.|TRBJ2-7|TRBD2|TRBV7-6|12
TGTGCCAGCAGAGGGGAGGGGAGCGAGCAGTACTTC
CASRGEGSEQYF
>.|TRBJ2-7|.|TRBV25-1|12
TGTGCCAGCAAGGCTAGCTCCTACGAGCAGTACTTC
CASKASSYEQYF
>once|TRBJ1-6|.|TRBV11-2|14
TGTGCCAGCAGCTTAGACAGGGCGAATTCACCCCTCCACTTT
CASSLDRANSPLHF
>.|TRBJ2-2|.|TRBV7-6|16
TGTGCCAGCAGCTCCAGCCAGCTTGGCTCGACCGGGGAGCTGTTTTTT
CASSSSQLGSTGELFF
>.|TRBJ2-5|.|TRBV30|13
TGTGCCTGGAGTCGCGACAGGATGGAGACCCAGTACTTC
CAWSRDRMETQYF
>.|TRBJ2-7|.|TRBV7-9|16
TGTGCCAGCAGCTTAGTAACGGGGCTCAGCTCCTACGAGCAGTACTTC
CASSLVTGLSSYEQYF
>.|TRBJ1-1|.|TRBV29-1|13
TGCAGCGTTGAATGGGAGGAGATCACTGAAGCTTTCTTT
CSVEWEEITEAFF
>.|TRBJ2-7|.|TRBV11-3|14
TGTGCCAGCAGCCGGGACCGCGCGCTCCACGAGCAGTACTTC
CASSRDRALHEQYF